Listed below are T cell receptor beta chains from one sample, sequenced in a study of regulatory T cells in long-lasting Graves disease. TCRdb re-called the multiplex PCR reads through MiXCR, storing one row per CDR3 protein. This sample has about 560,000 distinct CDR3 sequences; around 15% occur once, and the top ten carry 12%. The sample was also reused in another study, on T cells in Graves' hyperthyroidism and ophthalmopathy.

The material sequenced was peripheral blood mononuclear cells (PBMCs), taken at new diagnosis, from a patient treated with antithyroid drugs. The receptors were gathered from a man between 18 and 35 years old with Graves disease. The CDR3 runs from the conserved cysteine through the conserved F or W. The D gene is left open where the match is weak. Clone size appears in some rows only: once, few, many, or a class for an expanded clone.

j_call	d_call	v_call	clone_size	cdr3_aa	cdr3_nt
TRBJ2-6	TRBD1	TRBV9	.	CASSVSGGASGANVLTF	TGTGCCAGCAGCGTATCAGGGGGCGCATCAGGGGCCAACGTCCTGACTTTC
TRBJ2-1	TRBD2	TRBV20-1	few	CSASHGTSNEQFF	TGCAGTGCTAGCCACGGGACTAGCAATGAGCAGTTCTTC
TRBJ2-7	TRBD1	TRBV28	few	CATLGQGAYEQYF	TGTGCCACCCTGGGACAGGGGGCTTACGAGCAGTACTTC
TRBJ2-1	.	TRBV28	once	CASRAGTFIYEQFF	TGTGCCAGCAGGGCCGGGACTTTTATCTACGAGCAGTTCTTC
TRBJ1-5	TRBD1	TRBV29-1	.	CSVRGQGGNRPQHF	TGCAGCGTTCGTGGACAGGGGGGCAATCGGCCCCAGCATTTT
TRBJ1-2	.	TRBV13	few	CASSSGLGYYGYTF	TGTGCCAGCAGCTCGGGGCTTGGTTACTATGGCTACACCTTC
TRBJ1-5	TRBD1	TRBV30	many	CAWSSGGPQPQHF	TGTGCCTGGAGTTCAGGGGGCCCTCAGCCCCAGCATTTT
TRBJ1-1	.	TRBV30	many	CAWRRGYTEAFF	TGTGCCTGGAGAAGGGGGTACACTGAAGCTTTCTTT
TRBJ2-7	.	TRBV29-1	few	CSVVGWQGIDEQYF	TGCAGCGTTGTAGGCTGGCAGGGGATCGACGAGCAGTACTTC
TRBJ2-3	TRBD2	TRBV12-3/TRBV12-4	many	CASKQQGGSGDTQYF	TGTGCCAGCAAGCAACAAGGCGGGAGCGGAGATACGCAGTATTTT
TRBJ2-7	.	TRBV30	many	CAWSFATYEQYF	TGTGCCTGGAGTTTTGCTACCTACGAGCAGTACTTC
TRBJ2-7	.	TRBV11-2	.	CASSQALQRDEQYF	TGTGCCAGCAGCCAAGCCCTTCAGCGGGACGAGCAGTACTTC
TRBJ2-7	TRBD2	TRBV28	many	CASRGVKPSGRVSYEQYF	TGTGCCAGCAGAGGAGTAAAACCTAGCGGGAGGGTCTCCTACGAGCAGTACTTC
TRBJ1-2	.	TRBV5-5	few	CASSSEHGGYTF	TGTGCCAGCAGCTCGGAACACGGTGGCTACACCTTC
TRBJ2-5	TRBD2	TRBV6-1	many	CASSERLAGGPRWETQYF	TGTGCCAGCAGTGAACGACTAGCGGGAGGGCCTCGGTGGGAGACCCAGTACTTC
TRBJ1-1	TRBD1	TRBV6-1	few	CASSERSQGVNTEAFF	TGTGCCAGCAGTGAAAGGTCCCAGGGGGTCAACACTGAAGCTTTCTTT
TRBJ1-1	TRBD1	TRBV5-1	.	CASRRSQRDRGDTEAFF	TGCGCCAGCAGACGATCCCAGCGGGACAGGGGTGACACTGAAGCTTTCTTT
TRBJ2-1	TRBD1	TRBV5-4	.	CASSPGTGGENEQFF	TGTGCCAGCAGCCCCGGGACAGGGGGCGAAAATGAGCAGTTCTTC
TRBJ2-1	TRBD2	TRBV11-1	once	CASSQEGASGSLRNKQFF	TGCGCCAGCAGCCAAGAGGGGGCTAGCGGGAGTCTAAGGAATAAGCAGTTCTTC
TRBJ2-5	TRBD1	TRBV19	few	CASRTGGRETQYF	TGTGCCAGCCGGACAGGGGGAAGGGAGACCCAGTACTTC
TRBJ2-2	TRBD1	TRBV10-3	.	CAVSESRGQANTGELFF	TGTGCCGTCAGTGAGTCACGGGGACAGGCGAACACCGGGGAGCTGTTTTTT
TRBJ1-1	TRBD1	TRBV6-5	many	CASSYSGTGDTEAFF	TGTGCCAGCAGTTACTCAGGGACAGGGGACACTGAAGCTTTCTTT
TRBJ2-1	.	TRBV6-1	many	CASRTATYNEQFF	TGTGCCAGCAGGACAGCTACCTACAATGAGCAGTTCTTC
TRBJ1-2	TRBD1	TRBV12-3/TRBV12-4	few	CASSSRRDREGGYTF	TGTGCCAGCAGCTCCCGCCGGGACAGGGAGGGTGGCTACACCTTC
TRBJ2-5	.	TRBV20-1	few	CSARMRFQETQYF	TGCAGTGCTAGAATGCGCTTCCAAGAGACCCAGTACTTC
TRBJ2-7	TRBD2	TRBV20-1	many	CSARDPSGSVSYEQYF	TGCAGTGCTAGAGACCCTAGCGGGAGCGTGTCCTACGAGCAGTACTTC
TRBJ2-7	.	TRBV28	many	CATIRGGGFYEQYF	TGTGCCACAATCCGTGGAGGGGGCTTCTACGAGCAGTACTTC
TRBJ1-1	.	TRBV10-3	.	CAYRGDLLTEAFF	TGTGCCTACCGGGGGGATTTATTAACTGAAGCTTTCTTT
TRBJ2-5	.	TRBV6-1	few	CASSGWTEQETQYF	TGTGCCAGCAGTGGCTGGACGGAACAAGAGACCCAGTACTTC
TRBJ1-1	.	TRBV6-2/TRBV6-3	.	CASRRPSNTEAFF	TGTGCCAGCAGACGGCCGTCTAACACTGAAGCTTTCTTT
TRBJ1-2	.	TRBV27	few	CASSWGRNYGYTF	TGTGCCAGCAGCTGGGGAAGGAACTATGGCTACACCTTC
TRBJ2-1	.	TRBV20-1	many	CSARDRMGVNEQFF	TGCAGTGCCAGAGACAGGATGGGGGTGAATGAGCAGTTCTTC
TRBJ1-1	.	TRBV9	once	CASSVGEGANTEAFF	TGTGCCAGCAGCGTAGGCGAGGGCGCGAACACTGAAGCTTTCTTT
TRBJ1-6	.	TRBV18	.	CASSRDPQDSPLHF	TGTGCCAGCTCAAGGGACCCACAGGATTCACCCCTCCACTTT
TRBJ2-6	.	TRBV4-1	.	CASADTSGANVLTF	TGCGCCAGCGCTGACACCTCTGGGGCCAACGTCCTGACTTTC
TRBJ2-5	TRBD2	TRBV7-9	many	CASSPKREFRETQYF	TGTGCCAGCAGTCCTAAGCGGGAGTTTCGGGAGACCCAGTACTTC
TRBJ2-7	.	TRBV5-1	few	CASSWSYSGTYEQYF	TGCGCCAGCAGCTGGTCTTATTCGGGGACCTACGAGCAGTACTTC
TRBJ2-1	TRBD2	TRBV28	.	CASTSGGPYNEQFF	TGTGCCAGCACTAGCGGGGGTCCCTACAATGAGCAGTTCTTC
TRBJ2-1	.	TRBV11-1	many	CASSYPYVVGARDEQFF	TGTGCCAGCAGCTACCCATACGTCGTGGGAGCACGGGATGAGCAGTTCTTC
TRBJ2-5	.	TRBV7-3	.	CASSLNPPPQETQYF	TGTGCCAGCAGCTTAAATCCCCCTCCCCAAGAGACCCAGTACTTC
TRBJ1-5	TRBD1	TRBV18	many	CASSPTGRNQPQHF	TGTGCCAGCAGCCCGACAGGGCGCAATCAGCCCCAGCATTTT
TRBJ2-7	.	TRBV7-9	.	CASSLFDDEQYF	TGTGCCAGCAGCTTATTCGACGACGAGCAGTACTTC
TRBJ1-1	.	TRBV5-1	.	CASSAQILNTEAFF	TGCGCCAGCAGCGCCCAGATATTGAACACTGAAGCTTTCTTT
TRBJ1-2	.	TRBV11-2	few	CASSLEAGRGGYTF	TGTGCCAGCAGCTTAGAGGCAGGGCGGGGAGGCTACACCTTC
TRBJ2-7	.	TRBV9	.	CASARQQDFSYEQYF	TGTGCCAGCGCCCGCCAGCAGGACTTCTCTTACGAGCAGTACTTC
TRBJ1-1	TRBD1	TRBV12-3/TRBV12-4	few	CASSDPGGGTEAFF	TGTGCCAGCAGTGATCCAGGGGGTGGCACTGAAGCTTTCTTT